This T cell receptor beta chain was observed in a study of shared T cell receptors in the human thymus. Notes on this clone: A junction end diverges from the germline sequence, so it may reflect a read error.

Libraries were prepared by immunoSEQ multiplex PCR; TCRdb keeps only in-frame clonotypes and omits some of them. The sample lists roughly 700,000 clones, approximately 88% occurring once. Per germline, CDR1 SSHAT and CDR2 FNYEAQ (reference sequence). The CDR3 totals 15 residues. The sample was also reused in another study, on human thymus T cells. This second study notes: All donors were healthy Finnish infants who were undergoing corrective surgery to treat congenital heart defects. Resections from corrective heart surgery supplied the thymus tissue. Thymic and blood repertoires appeared to display a bias in their usage of V and J genes. Related reports documented highly overlapping thymic repertoires among unrelated individuals.

Material for sequencing was thymocytes. The clonotype was recovered from a boy under two years old with a congenital heart defect. The V call is TRBV7-7, the J call TRBJ2-7; tentatively, D is TRBD2 (5 bases). This CDR3 is CASSLAKSQRVWQYF. The CDR3 nucleotides are TGTGCTAGCAGCTTAGCGAAGTCTCAAAGAGTTTGGCAGTACTTC.